This T cell receptor (beta chain) was observed in a study of blood T cell repertoires in COVID-19. About the study: Whether acute or convalescent, the COVID-19 samples came from the United States, Italy and Spain. T cells, B-cell-depleted T cells, or PBMCs provided the cDNA or gDNA that served as material.

Original data processing: Reference gene primer amplification in the assay estimated nucleated cell counts. TCRdb's copy holds only in-frame clones and misses some; the assay was immunoSEQ multiplex PCR. The V and J calls and the clone size are those of that table, but D and trimming were determined from the DNA. The table has 300,000 or so clones, approximately 91% seen once; the top ten hold around 2.2%. Trimming removed 3 bases from V and 10 bases from J, with 10 bases in between. The CDR3 has 11 residues. CDR1 and CDR2 from the germline V gene are SGDLS and YYNGEE. The clonotype comes from a woman in her 30s with COVID-19, enrolled during active disease. Sequenced material: peripheral blood. The rearrangement joins TRBV9 to TRBJ1-1, with no clear D. CDR3 loop: CASSGSTGAFF. The CDR3 bases are TGTGCCAGCAGCGGGTCTACGGGAGCTTTCTTT.